This T cell receptor (beta chain) was obtained from a study of T-cell memory formation after mild COVID-19 (dated by TCRdb to the early 2020s). For context, the study as a whole: TCR sequence clusters from the two donors were largely donor specific. In two donors, T-cell clones that expanded and contracted after mild COVID-19 were tracked by sequencing TCRalpha and TCRbeta repertoires over time. The cohort was made up of two young adult volunteers, one female and one male, who were previously healthy. What the work shows at the level of the full study, not this receptor alone: Only a couple of mild cases were covered by the study, and larger cohorts that include severe cases with pre-infection samples were considered necessary. Contracting CD4+ clones turned up mainly in the CM and EM memory subsets, whereas EMRA was where CD8+ clones were enriched. Some responding clones were detected in pre-infection memory, which suggested that pre-existing cross-reactive memory T cells had joined the SARS-CoV-2 response. Balanced CD4/CD8 phenotypes were observed for clones contracting from day 15 to 85, whereas a bias towards CD4+ was observed for a second wave of clones expanding from day 15 to 37. SARS-CoV-2 specificity was not confirmed for the second-wave clones peaking on day 37.

Sequencing was carried out with an Illumina NovaSeq 6000. cDNA libraries for TCRalpha and TCRbeta were prepared by 5'RACE using constant-segment primers, with sample barcodes and unique molecular identifiers added. RNA was extracted from every sample with Trizol reagent. The libraries were amplified in two PCR steps, and the second step added a second sample barcode and Illumina TruSeq adapters. Sequencing of the libraries was done on an Illumina NovaSeq, producing 2 x 150 bp paired-end reads. Under the source paper's analysis protocol: With migec v1.2.7, reads were demultiplexed and then collapsed into UMI-guided consensus sequences. Using mixcr v2.1.11, UMI consensuses were aligned to TRA and TRB V and J templates and then assembled into clonotypes. Clonotypes were classified as expanded or contracted when called significant by both edgeR and NoisET, with noise models trained on biological replicates. For edgeR calls, the thresholds were a false discovery rate-adjusted p below 0.01 and a log2 fold-change of 1. As an exploratory analysis of dynamics, max-normalized trajectories of the 1000 most abundant clonotypes were examined by PCA with hierarchical clustering. The CD4 or CD8 phenotype of responding clones was assigned using the separately sequenced CD4+ and CD8+ repertoires. TCRdb took the public reads, trimmed them with fastp at Q25, ran MiXCR for clone calling and kept in-frame beta chains. Entries that share a CDR3 protein sequence are merged under the most common genes and DNA. What appears here as the V and J calls and clone size reflects TCRdb's work, not the paper's. The table for this sample lists under 300,000 distinct CDR3 sequences; about a sixth of them were counted only once. Jointly, the top ten make up approximately 3.5% of the sample.

PBMCs were isolated by Ficoll-Paque density gradient centrifugation. There are a few counts of this clonotype. No cognate antigen has been identified for it. Base qualities are not at hand, and no much larger clone is one base apart. From the germline V gene, CDR1 is LGHNA and CDR2 is YSLEER. Including the terminal cysteine and phenylalanine, the CDR3 comprises 14 residues. This entry keeps only the CDR3 DNA: 42 bases, framed from base 1. The V and J ends are trimmed by 1 base and 2 bases, leaving 7 bases between them. This receptor chain uses TRBV4-3 and TRBJ2-3; a confident D gene designation cannot be given. The TCR was taken from a man aged 18 to 29 who had mild COVID-19 (a few samples of this study predate the infection). The sample titles of this study are shuffled in the database, so cell type and time point are left out; the donor was told from shared clones. Sequencing input: PBMCs or a T cell subset sorted from them (not recorded which). CDR3 loop: CASSQARTTDTQYF. The sequence in DNA is TGCGCCAGCAGCCAAGCGAGAACCACAGATACGCAGTATTTT.